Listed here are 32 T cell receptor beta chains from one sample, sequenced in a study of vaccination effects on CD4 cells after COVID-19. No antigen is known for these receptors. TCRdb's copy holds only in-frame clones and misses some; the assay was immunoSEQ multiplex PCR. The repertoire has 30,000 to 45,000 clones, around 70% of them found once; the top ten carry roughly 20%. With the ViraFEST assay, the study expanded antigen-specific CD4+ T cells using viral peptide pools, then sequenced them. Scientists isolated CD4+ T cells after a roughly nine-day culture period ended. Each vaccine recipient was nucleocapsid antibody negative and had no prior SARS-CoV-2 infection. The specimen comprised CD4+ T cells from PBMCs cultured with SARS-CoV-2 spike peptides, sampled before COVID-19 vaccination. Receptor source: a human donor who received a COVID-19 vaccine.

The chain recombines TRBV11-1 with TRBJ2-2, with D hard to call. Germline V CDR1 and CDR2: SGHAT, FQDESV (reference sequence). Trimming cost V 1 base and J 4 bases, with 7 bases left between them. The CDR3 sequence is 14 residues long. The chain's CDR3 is CASSLGVGTGELFF. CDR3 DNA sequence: TGTGCCAGCAGCTTAGGGGTGGGCACCGGGGAGCTGTTTTTT.

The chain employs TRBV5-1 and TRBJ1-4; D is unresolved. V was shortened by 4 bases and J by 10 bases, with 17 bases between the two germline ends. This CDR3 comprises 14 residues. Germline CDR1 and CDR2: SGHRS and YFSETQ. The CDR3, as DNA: TGCGCCAGCAGCGTACGCCCTGCGGAGGGAAAACTGTTTTTT. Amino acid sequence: CASSVRPAEGKLFF.

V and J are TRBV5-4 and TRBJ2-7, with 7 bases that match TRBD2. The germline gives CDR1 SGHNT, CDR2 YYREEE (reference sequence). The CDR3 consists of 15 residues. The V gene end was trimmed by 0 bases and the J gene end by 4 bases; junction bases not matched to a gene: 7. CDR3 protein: CASSLGAGVLYEQYF. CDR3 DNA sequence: TGTGCCAGCAGCTTGGGGGCGGGAGTTTTGTACGAGCAGTACTTC.

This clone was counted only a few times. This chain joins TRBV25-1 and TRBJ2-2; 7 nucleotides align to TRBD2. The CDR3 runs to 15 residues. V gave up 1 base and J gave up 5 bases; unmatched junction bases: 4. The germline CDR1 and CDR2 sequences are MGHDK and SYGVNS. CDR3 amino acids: CASSEWLGGTGELFF. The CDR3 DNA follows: TGTGCCAGCAGTGAATGGCTGGGGGGGACCGGGGAGCTGTTTTTT.

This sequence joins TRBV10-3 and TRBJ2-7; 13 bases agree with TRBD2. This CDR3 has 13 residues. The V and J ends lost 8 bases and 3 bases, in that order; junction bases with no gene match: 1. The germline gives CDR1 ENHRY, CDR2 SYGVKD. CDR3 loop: CAIGTSGNYEQYF. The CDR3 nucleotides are TGTGCCATCGGGACTAGCGGGAACTACGAGCAGTACTTC.

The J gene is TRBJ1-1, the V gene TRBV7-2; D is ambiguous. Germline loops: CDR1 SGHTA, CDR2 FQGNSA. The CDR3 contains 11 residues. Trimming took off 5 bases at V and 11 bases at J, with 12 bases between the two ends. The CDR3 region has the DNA TGTGCCAGCAGCAACCCACAGCTGGCTTTCTTT. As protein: CASSNPQLAFF.

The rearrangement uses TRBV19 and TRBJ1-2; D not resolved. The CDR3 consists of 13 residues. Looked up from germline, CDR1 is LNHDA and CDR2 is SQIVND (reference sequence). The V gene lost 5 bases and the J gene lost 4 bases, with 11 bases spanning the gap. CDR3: CASSVGTVYGYTF. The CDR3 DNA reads TGTGCCAGTAGTGTTGGAACGGTCTATGGCTACACCTTC.

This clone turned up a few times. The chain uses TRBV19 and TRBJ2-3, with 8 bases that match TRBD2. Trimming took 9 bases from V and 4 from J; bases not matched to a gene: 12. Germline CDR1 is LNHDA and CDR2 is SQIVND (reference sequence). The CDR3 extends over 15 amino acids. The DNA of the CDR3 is TGTGCCAGCTCCGCGCGACGGGGGGGCCCAGATACGCAGTATTTT. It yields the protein CASSARRGGPDTQYF.

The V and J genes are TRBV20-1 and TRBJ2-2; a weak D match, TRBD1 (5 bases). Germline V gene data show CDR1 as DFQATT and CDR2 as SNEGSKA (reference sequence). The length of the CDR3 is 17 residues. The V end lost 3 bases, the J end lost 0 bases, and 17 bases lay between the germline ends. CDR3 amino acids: CSASRSGYRTNTGELFF. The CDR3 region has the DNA TGCAGTGCTAGTAGGTCAGGGTACCGAACGAACACCGGGGAGCTGTTTTTT.

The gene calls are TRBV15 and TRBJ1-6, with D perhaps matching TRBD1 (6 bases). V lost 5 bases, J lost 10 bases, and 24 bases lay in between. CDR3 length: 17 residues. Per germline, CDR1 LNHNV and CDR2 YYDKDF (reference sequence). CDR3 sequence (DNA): TGTGCCACCAGCGTTAGAGGGGGGGGCAGGGGAGGCTCACCCCTCCACTTT. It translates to CATSVRGGGRGGSPLHF.

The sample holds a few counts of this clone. The CDR3 here is CASSLATYNEQFF. In DNA form, the CDR3 reads TGTGCCAGCAGCTTAGCGACTTACAATGAGCAGTTCTTC. The V call is TRBV7-9, the J call TRBJ2-1; no reliable D call. V lost 0 bases to trimming and J lost 4 bases, with 4 bases between them. The CDR3 runs 13 residues. Germline V CDR1 and CDR2: SEHNR, FQNEAQ (reference sequence).

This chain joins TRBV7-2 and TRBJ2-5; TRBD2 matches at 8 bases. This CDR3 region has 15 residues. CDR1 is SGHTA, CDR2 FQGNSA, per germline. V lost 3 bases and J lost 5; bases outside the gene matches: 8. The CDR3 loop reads CASSFSGLASETQYF. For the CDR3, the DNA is TGTGCCAGCAGCTTCTCAGGACTAGCTTCGGAGACCCAGTACTTC.

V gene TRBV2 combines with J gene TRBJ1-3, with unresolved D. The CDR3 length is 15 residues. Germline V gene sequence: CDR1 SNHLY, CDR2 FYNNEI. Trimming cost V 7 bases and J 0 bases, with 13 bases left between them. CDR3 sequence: CASTQDRFSGNTIYF. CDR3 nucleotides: TGTGCCAGCACTCAGGACCGGTTCTCTGGAAACACCATATATTTT.

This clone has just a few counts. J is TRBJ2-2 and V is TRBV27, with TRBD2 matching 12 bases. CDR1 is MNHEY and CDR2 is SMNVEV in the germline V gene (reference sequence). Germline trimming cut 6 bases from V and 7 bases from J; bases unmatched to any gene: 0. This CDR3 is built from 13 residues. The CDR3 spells CASRLAGGGELFF. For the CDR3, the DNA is TGTGCCAGCAGACTAGCGGGAGGCGGGGAGCTGTTTTTT.

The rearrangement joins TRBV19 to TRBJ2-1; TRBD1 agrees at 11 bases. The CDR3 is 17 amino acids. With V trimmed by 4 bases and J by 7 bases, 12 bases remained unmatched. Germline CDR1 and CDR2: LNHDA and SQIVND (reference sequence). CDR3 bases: TGTGCCAGTAGTAACCTTCCGGGACAGGGGGTAAAAAATGAGCAGTTCTTC. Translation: CASSNLPGQGVKNEQFF. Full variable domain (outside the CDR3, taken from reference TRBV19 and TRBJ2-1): DGGITQSPKYLFRKEGQNVTLSCEQNLNHDAMYWYRQDPGQGLRLIYYSQIVNDFQKGDIAEGYSVSREKKESFPLTVTSAQKNPTAFYLCASSNLPGQGVKNEQFFGPGTRLTVL.

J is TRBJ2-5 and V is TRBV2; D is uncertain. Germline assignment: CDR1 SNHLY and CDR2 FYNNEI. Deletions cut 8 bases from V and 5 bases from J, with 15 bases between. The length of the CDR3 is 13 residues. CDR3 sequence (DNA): TGTGCCAGCCAGACCTACTTAGGGGAGACCCAGTACTTC. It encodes CASQTYLGETQYF.

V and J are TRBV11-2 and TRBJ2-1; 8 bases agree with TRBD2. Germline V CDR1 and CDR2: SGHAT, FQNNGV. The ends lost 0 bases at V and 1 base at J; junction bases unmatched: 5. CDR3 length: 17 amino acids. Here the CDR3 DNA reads TGTGCCAGCAGCTTAGAGGCTGGCGGGAGGTCCTACAATGAGCAGTTCTTC. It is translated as CASSLEAGGRSYNEQFF. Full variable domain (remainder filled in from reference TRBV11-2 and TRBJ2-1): EAGVAQSPRYKIIEKRQSVAFWCNPISGHATLYWYQQILGQGPKLLIQFQNNGVVDDSQLPKDRFSAERLKGVDSTLKIQPAKLEDSAVYLCASSLEAGGRSYNEQFFGPGTRLTVL.

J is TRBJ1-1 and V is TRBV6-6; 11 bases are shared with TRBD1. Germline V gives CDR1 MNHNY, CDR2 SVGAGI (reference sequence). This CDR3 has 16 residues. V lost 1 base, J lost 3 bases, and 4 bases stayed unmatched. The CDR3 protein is CASSYLPGQGDTEAFF. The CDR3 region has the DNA TGTGCCAGCAGTTACTTGCCGGGACAGGGGGACACTGAAGCTTTCTTT.

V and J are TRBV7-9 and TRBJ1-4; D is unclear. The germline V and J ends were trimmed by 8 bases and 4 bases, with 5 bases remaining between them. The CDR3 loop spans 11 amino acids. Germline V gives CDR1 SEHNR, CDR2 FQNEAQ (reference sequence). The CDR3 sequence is CASGLNEKLFF. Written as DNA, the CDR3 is TGTGCCAGCGGGCTTAATGAAAAACTGTTTTTT.

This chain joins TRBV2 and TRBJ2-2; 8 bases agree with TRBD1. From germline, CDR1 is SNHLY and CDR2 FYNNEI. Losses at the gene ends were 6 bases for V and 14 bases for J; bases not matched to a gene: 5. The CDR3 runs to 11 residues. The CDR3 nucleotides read TGTGCCAGCAGGGTTGACAGGGGTCTGTTTTTT. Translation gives CASRVDRGLFF.

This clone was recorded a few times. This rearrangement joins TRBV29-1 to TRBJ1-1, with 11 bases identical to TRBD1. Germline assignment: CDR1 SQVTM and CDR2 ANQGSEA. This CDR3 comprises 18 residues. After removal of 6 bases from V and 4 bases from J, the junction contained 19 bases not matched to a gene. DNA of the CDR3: TGCAGCGTCCGCCACAAGTACAAAAGGGGACAGGGGGGCACTGAAGCTTTCTTT. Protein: CSVRHKYKRGQGGTEAFF.

CDR3 nucleotides: TGTGCCAGCAGCTTGAGGGCGGGCAATGAGCAGTTCTTC. Amino acids: CASSLRAGNEQFF. This chain uses TRBV7-9 with TRBJ2-1; the D gene is possibly TRBD2 (5 bases). Germline V gives CDR1 SEHNR, CDR2 FQNEAQ (reference sequence). Between the trimmed V and J ends, which lost 3 bases and 6 bases, there was a span of 9 bases. The CDR3 contains 13 residues.

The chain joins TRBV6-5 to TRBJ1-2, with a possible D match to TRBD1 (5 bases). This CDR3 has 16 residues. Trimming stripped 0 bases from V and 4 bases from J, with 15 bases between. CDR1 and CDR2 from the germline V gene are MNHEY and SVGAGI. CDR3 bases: TGTGCCAGCAGTTACTCGGGCCAGGGCCAACTCTATGGCTACACCTTC. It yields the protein CASSYSGQGQLYGYTF.

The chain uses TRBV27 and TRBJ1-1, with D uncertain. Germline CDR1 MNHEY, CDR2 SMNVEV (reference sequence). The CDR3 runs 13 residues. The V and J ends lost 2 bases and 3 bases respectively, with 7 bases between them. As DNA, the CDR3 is TGTGCCAGCAGTTTAAGAGAGGACACTGAAGCTTTCTTT. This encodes CASSLREDTEAFF.

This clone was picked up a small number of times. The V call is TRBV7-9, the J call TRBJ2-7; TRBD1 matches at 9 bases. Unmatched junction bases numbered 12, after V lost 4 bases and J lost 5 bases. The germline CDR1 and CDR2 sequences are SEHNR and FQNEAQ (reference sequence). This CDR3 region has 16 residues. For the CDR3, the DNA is TGTGCCAGCAGCTACCTGGGGACAGGGAGTATGAACGAGCAGTACTTC. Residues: CASSYLGTGSMNEQYF.

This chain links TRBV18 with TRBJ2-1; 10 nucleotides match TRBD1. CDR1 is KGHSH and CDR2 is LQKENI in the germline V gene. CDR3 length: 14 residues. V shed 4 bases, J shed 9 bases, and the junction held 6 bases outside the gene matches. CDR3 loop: CASSRGQGGAEQFF. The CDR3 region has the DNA TGTGCCAGCTCACGAGGACAGGGGGGAGCTGAGCAGTTCTTC.

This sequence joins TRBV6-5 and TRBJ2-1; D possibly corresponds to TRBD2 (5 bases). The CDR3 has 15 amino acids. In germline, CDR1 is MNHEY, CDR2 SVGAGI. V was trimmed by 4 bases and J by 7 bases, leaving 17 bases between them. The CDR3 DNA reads TGTGCCAGCAGTTTTCTACTAGTAGGTTTGAATGAGCAGTTCTTC. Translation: CASSFLLVGLNEQFF.

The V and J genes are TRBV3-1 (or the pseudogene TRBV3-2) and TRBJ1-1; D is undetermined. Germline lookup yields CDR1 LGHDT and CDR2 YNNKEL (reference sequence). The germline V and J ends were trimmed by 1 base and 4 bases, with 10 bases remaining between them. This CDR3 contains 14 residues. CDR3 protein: CASSQGVASTEAFF. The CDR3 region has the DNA TGTGCCAGCAGCCAAGGGGTGGCGAGCACTGAAGCTTTCTTT.

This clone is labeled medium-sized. The CDR3 is CASSLRAQNTEAFF. The CDR3 nucleotides are TGTGCCAGCAGCTTACGGGCCCAGAACACTGAAGCTTTCTTT. The chain carries TRBV5-5 and TRBJ1-1; D ambiguous. The CDR3 sequence is 14 residues long. V was clipped by 2 bases and J by 1 base, with 9 bases between them. Germline values: CDR1 SGHKS, CDR2 YYEKEE (reference sequence). The full variable domain, its missing parts supplied by reference TRBV5-5 and TRBJ1-1, is DAGVTQSPTHLIKTRGQQVTLRCSPISGHKSVSWYQQVLGQGPQFIFQYYEKEERGRGNFPDRFSARQFPNYSSELNVNALLLGDSALYLCASSLRAQNTEAFFGQGTRLTVV.

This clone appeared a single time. CDR3 residues: CAWSVSSFGTIYF. In DNA, the CDR3 is TGTGCCTGGAGTGTTTCCAGCTTCGGAACCATATATTTT. This chain uses TRBV30 with TRBJ1-3; D not resolved. This CDR3 contains 13 residues. The V gene's germline CDR1 is GTSNPN and CDR2 SVGIG (reference sequence). Trimming took off 0 bases at V and 10 bases at J, with 13 bases between the two ends.

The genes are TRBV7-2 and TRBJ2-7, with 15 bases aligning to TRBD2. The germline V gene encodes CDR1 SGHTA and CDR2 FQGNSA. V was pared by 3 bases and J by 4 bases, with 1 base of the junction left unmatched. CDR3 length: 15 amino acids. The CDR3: CASSFGLAGGYEQYF. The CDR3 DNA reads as TGTGCCAGCAGCTTCGGACTAGCGGGAGGGTACGAGCAGTACTTC.

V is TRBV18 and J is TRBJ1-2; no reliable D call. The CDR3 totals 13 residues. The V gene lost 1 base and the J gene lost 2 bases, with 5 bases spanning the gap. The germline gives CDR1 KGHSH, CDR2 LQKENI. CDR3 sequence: CASSPQKNYGYTF. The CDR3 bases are TGTGCCAGCTCACCACAAAAAAACTATGGCTACACCTTC.